These T cell receptor beta chains were read from a single sample in a study of blood T cell repertoires in COVID-19. The method was immunoSEQ multiplex PCR; TCRdb's version includes in-frame clones alone and lacks a portion of them. The table has 350,000 to 450,000 clones, roughly 90% seen once. What was sequenced was peripheral blood. These receptors were obtained from a woman aged 60-75 years with COVID-19, enrolled during active disease. CDR3s include the opening cysteine and the closing phenylalanine or tryptophan. A D gene is named only where the DNA matches it firmly. Clone size is not always given. Where it is, it says once, few, many or a class for expanded clones.

>TRBV6-5|-|12|-|TRBJ1-1
CASSSRGTEAFF
TGTGCCAGCAGTTCCCGCGGTACTGAAGCTTTCTTT
>TRBV7-9|-|14|-|TRBJ2-5
CASNPRRGEETQYF
TGTGCCAGCAATCCCCGCCGGGGAGAAGAGACCCAGTACTTC
>TRBV9|-|15|-|TRBJ1-6
CASSRRSSYNSPLHF
TGTGCCAGCTCCAGGAGGAGCTCCTATAATTCACCCCTCCACTTT
>TRBV7-4|TRBD2|18|-|TRBJ2-5
CASSFPRTSGRSAETQYF
TGTGCCAGCAGCTTCCCTCGGACTAGCGGGCGCTCCGCCGAGACCCAGTACTTC
>TRBV30|-|13|-|TRBJ1-1
CAWRKTGARGAFF
TGTGCCTGGAGAAAGACAGGAGCTCGTGGAGCTTTCTTT
>TRBV9|-|11|-|TRBJ1-2
CASSVGGPFTF
TGTGCCAGCAGCGTAGGGGGGCCATTCACCTTC
>TRBV6-5|-|14|-|TRBJ1-3
CASSYGGSGNTIYF
TGTGCCAGCAGTTACGGGGGGTCTGGAAACACCATATATTTT
>TRBV18|-|14|once|TRBJ1-1
CASSPPDSNTEAFF
TGTGCCAGCTCACCACCCGACAGTAACACTGAGGCTTTCTTT
>TRBV7-2|TRBD1|17|-|TRBJ2-1
CASSLAPGQGSYNEQFF
TGTGCCAGCAGCTTAGCGCCCGGACAGGGTTCCTACAATGAGCAGTTCTTC
>TRBV11-2|-|13|few|TRBJ2-7
CASSLGTYYEQYF
TGTGCCAGCAGCTTAGGTACCTACTACGAGCAGTACTTC
>TRBV5-1|-|13|-|TRBJ2-3
CASSSRGQTGQYF
TGCGCCAGCAGCTCTAGAGGACAGACCGGGCAGTATTTT
>TRBV4-1|-|14|-|TRBJ2-1
CASPGGTSVDEQFF
TGCGCCAGCCCCGGGGGTACCTCCGTCGATGAGCAGTTCTTC
>TRBV7-2|TRBD1|15|-|TRBJ2-7
CASSSAPGQGYEQYF
TGTGCCAGCAGCTCAGCTCCGGGACAGGGCTACGAGCAGTACTTC
>TRBV12-3/TRBV12-4|-|11|-|TRBJ2-7
CASSFLNQQYF
TGTGCCAGCAGTTTCCTAAACCAGCAGTACTTC
>TRBV6-2/TRBV6-3|-|14|-|TRBJ1-2
CASSRDTINYGYTF
TGTGCCAGCAGTCGGGACACGATTAACTATGGCTACACCTTC
>TRBV15|-|15|-|TRBJ1-6
CATCRGDILGSPLHF
TGTGCCACCTGCCGGGGGGACATCTTAGGATCACCCCTCCACTTT
>TRBV23-1|TRBD1|18|-|TRBJ1-2
CASSQPGQGVRVNYGYTF
TGCGCCAGCAGTCAACCGGGACAGGGGGTAAGAGTGAACTATGGCTACACCTTC
>TRBV11-1|-|15|once|TRBJ2-7
CASSRETVAGDEQYF
TGTGCCAGCAGCCGAGAGACAGTCGCCGGCGACGAGCAGTACTTC
>TRBV5-4|TRBD1|14|-|TRBJ1-1
CASSLQGGNTEAFF
TGTGCCAGCAGCCTACAGGGGGGGAACACTGAAGCTTTCTTT
>TRBV7-3|-|16|-|TRBJ1-1
CASSLDGGAPNTEAFF
TGTGCCAGCAGCTTGGACGGGGGGGCTCCGAACACTGAAGCTTTCTTT
>TRBV4-1|TRBD1|15|many|TRBJ2-3
CASSPLGQGTDTQYF
TGCGCCAGCAGCCCACTAGGACAGGGAACAGATACGCAGTATTTT
>TRBV27|TRBD1|15|-|TRBJ1-6
CASSWDRGGNSPLHF
TGTGCCAGCAGTTGGGACAGGGGAGGGAATTCACCCCTCCACTTT
>TRBV27|TRBD1|16|-|TRBJ1-6
CASSRVGTVYNSPLHF
TGTGCCAGCAGTAGGGTCGGGACAGTTTATAATTCACCCCTCCACTTT
>TRBV2|-|14|-|TRBJ1-2
CASSEQGMDYGYTF
TGTGCCAGCAGTGAACAGGGGATGGACTATGGCTACACCTTC
>TRBV4-1|-|14|-|TRBJ2-7
CASSQDLDTYEQYF
TGCGCCAGCAGCCAAGATCTAGATACCTACGAGCAGTACTTC
>TRBV7-2|TRBD1|12|-|TRBJ1-4
CASNRGNEKLFF
TGTGCCAGTAACAGGGGGAATGAAAAACTGTTTTTT
>TRBV27|-|16|-|TRBJ1-3
CASSLNGGHSGNTIYF
TGTGCCAGCAGTTTAAATGGCGGCCACTCTGGAAACACCATATATTTT
>TRBV5-1|-|15|-|TRBJ1-6
CASSLTRVDNSPLHF
TGCGCCAGCAGCTTAACCAGGGTCGACAATTCACCCCTCCACTTT
>TRBV9|TRBD2|14|-|TRBJ2-5
CASSVDGRGETQYF
TGTGCCAGCAGCGTAGACGGGAGGGGAGAGACCCAGTACTTC
>TRBV3-1/TRBV3-2|TRBD2|14|-|TRBJ2-5
CASSQDPGGKTQYF
TGTGCCAGCAGCCAAGATCCGGGGGGGAAGACCCAGTACTTC
>TRBV27|TRBD1|14|-|TRBJ2-3
CASRTGGTEFTQYF
TGTGCCAGCAGGACAGGGGGTACTGAATTCACGCAGTATTTT
>TRBV6-5|-|15|-|TRBJ1-5
CASSYSGGLNQPQHF
TGTGCCAGCAGTTACTCTGGCGGGCTGAATCAGCCCCAGCATTTT
>TRBV5-1|TRBD1|16|-|TRBJ1-2
CASSLDGQGLVKDYTF
TGCGCCAGCAGCTTGGACGGACAGGGTTTGGTAAAGGACTACACCTTC